This T cell receptor beta chain was sequenced in a study of T cell responses to AZD1222 COVID-19 vaccine. This table comes from immunoSEQ multiplex PCR, and its TCRdb copy is limited to in-frame clones, with some not included. The profile covers tens of thousands of clones, with almost 90% appearing a single time and less than 9% taken by the ten largest. On this clone itself: What it binds is not known.

Study-wide results and limits: The donor cohort was predominantly white British with a female majority, and clonal diversity may have been underestimated. Nearly half of spike-specific TCRs reportedly target variant regions that are unmutated in the B.1.351 and B.1.1.7 variants. Repertoires were collected only later (after the peak T cell response had occurred).

The TCR sequence derives from an adult who received the AZD1222 COVID-19 vaccine. The material was peripheral blood, obtained 28 days after the second AZD1222 dose.

The chain's CDR3 is CASRSGIFSGNTIYF. CDR3 nucleotide sequence: TGTGCCAGCCGGTCGGGGATCTTCTCTGGAAACACCATATATTTT. J is TRBJ1-3 and V is TRBV2; no clear D. The germline V gene has CDR1 SNHLY and CDR2 FYNNEI. The ends were cut back, 8 bases at V and 0 bases at J, with 14 bases in the middle. CDR3 size: 15 residues.